This T cell receptor beta chain was sequenced in a study of OX40 agonist ivuxolimab in advanced cancers. Study-level background: A male proportion of 70% to 90% was recorded, with mean age 60 years and range roughly 20 to 85. Study-wide results and caveats: Averaged across samples, CD8+ T cells carried more expanded clones than CD4+ did.

This clone was picked up a small number of times. The antigen remains unidentified. The ends were cut back, 3 bases at V and 4 bases at J, with 14 bases in the middle. The CDR3 contains 16 residues. In germline, CDR1 is SGHDT, CDR2 YYEEEE. The repertoire was sequenced with immunoSEQ multiplex PCR; TCRdb's copy has only in-frame clones and lacks some. Of about 62,000 clones in the sample, around 81% are singletons; the top ten hold less than 1.2%. Individuals having autoimmune disease history or systemic immunosuppression were not enrolled. This chain joins TRBV5-6 and TRBJ1-6; a possible D gene is TRBD1 (6 bases). The sequenced sample was CD4+ or CD8+ T cells sorted from blood, obtained in a trial of the OX40 agonist ivuxolimab. The sequence derives from an adult with an advanced solid tumor such as melanoma, head and neck, liver or kidney cancer. CDR3 nucleotide sequence: TGTGCCAGCAGCTATTCCGGGACAAATTATAATTCACCCCTCCACTTT. This gives the protein CASSYSGTNYNSPLHF.